Given below is one TCR beta chain in context. The antigen is undetermined. The donors were members of the validation cohort comprising 120 subjects, separate from the roughly 700-subject first cohort. The sample belongs to a study of cytomegalovirus exposure and HLA in healthy donors. Study-wide findings and caveats: Three CMV-associated chains were confirmed in vitro to be specific for CMV antigens.

The method was immunoSEQ multiplex PCR; TCRdb's version includes in-frame clones alone and lacks a portion of them. The sample consists of about 120,000 clones, 89% of them appearing once. Germline CDR1 reads GTSNPN; CDR2 reads SVGIG (reference sequence). Trimming removed 0 bases from V and 0 bases from J, with 6 bases in between. CDR3 length equals 13 residues. The V and J genes are TRBV30 and TRBJ2-7; D ambiguous. The sequence came from a woman between 18 and 29 years old in good health and CMV-seronegative. Sequenced input: PBMCs. CDR3 sequence (DNA): TGTGCCTGGAGTGTCCAAGCCTCCTACGAGCAGTACTTC. Translating it yields CAWSVQASYEQYF.